The 18 T cell receptor beta chains below were found in one sample sequenced in a study of patients and donors after allogeneic stem cell transplantation (dated by TCRdb to 2018 to 2020). Libraries were made using RT-PCR. Sequencer: NextSeq 550. TCRdb cleaned the public reads at Q25 with fastp, built clones with MiXCR and kept in-frame beta chains. Records with the same CDR3 protein are collapsed into one entry carrying the most frequent genes and DNA. The sample data list a few hundred thousand distinct CDR3 sequences, and 35% to 45% of these were observed just once. Under 14% of the sample is taken by the ten largest. The sequenced sample consisted of blood, either unsorted or a sorted T cell fraction (not recorded which). The receptors stem from a human donor who was either an allogeneic HSCT recipient or a stem cell or donor lymphocyte infusion donor (not recorded which). It is not recorded whose cells these are; they may come from a transplant donor.

This clonotype was observed a few times. The CDR3 DNA reads TGTGCCAGCAGTTACTCGTCAGGGCGGGGCACTGAAGCTTTCTTT. This encodes CASSYSSGRGTEAFF. The chain couples TRBV6-6 to TRBJ1-1; D possibly corresponds to TRBD1 (5 bases). V lost 0 bases, J lost 4 bases, and 12 bases lay in between. CDR1 is MNHNY, CDR2 SVGAGI, per germline (reference sequence). The CDR3 extends over 15 amino acids.

At least ten counts were recorded for this clonotype. The chain recombines TRBV10-3 with TRBJ1-3; 7 nucleotides line up with TRBD1. The V gene end was trimmed by 10 bases and the J gene end by 2 bases; junction bases not matched to a gene: 5. Germline V gives CDR1 ENHRY, CDR2 SYGVKD. There are 13 residues in the CDR3. In DNA form, the CDR3 reads TGTGCCACTCAGGGGGTTCCTGGAAACACCATATATTTT. Its translation: CATQGVPGNTIYF.

This chain links TRBV5-1 with TRBJ2-5; tentative D call: TRBD2 (5 bases). The CDR3 has 15 residues. Germline V gene data show CDR1 as SGHRS and CDR2 as YFSETQ. Trimming took off 0 bases at V and 4 bases at J, with 13 bases between the two ends. This CDR3 is CASSLVVSEGETQYF. CDR3 in DNA: TGCGCCAGCAGCTTGGTCGTCAGCGAGGGAGAGACCCAGTACTTC.

V is TRBV29-1 and J is TRBJ2-1; 7 bases are shared with TRBD2. The ends lost 3 bases at V and 2 bases at J; junction bases unmatched: 4. From germline, CDR1 is SQVTM and CDR2 ANQGSEA. The CDR3 sequence is 14 residues long. The CDR3 region has the DNA TGCAGCGTTGAGTCGGGGGGTCCCTACAATGAGCAGTTCTTC. Its translation: CSVESGGPYNEQFF.

The chain links TRBV12-3 or TRBV12-4 to TRBJ2-2, with 7 bases that match TRBD2. The CDR3 runs to 17 residues. After removal of 0 bases from V and 4 bases from J, the junction contained 8 bases not matched to a gene. The CDR3 is CASSLAPNPGGTGELFF. The CDR3 DNA sequence: TGTGCCAGCAGTTTAGCCCCCAATCCGGGAGGCACCGGGGAGCTGTTTTTT.

Concerning this clonotype itself: A read error is likely, as this CDR3 ends without the conserved phenylalanine or tryptophan. The chain is built from TRBV2 and TRBJ2-7; D not certain. Germline loops: CDR1 SNHLY, CDR2 FYNNEI. This CDR3 region has 11 residues. Trimming removed 8 bases from V and 5 bases from J, with 10 bases in between. This chain's CDR3 is CASGLFNEQYS. CDR3 bases: TGTGCCAGCGGCTTATTCAACGAGCAGTACTCC.

This clonotype was detected a few times. The chain employs TRBV5-1 and TRBJ2-7, with D hard to call. The germline V and J ends were trimmed by 3 bases and 3 bases, with 13 bases remaining between them. The CDR3 length is 14 residues. CDR1 is SGHRS and CDR2 is YFSETQ in the germline V gene. In DNA form, the CDR3 reads TGCGCCAGCAGCTCCCCGGCCCGTTTCTACGAGCAGTACTTC. It encodes CASSSPARFYEQYF.

The genes are TRBV10-3 and TRBJ1-6, with 12 bases fitting TRBD1. The CDR3 is made up of 15 amino acids. The V segment lost 6 bases and the J segment 7 bases; nucleotides outside the gene matches: 4. In germline, CDR1 is ENHRY, CDR2 SYGVKD. CDR3 amino acids: CAIRGTGGKNSPLHF. CDR3 in DNA: TGTGCCATCAGAGGGACAGGGGGCAAAAATTCACCCCTCCACTTT.

This clonotype was counted only a few times. The chain couples TRBV30 to TRBJ1-1; unclear D gene. The CDR3 length is 13 residues. Germline V CDR1 and CDR2: GTSNPN, SVGIG (reference sequence). The germline V and J ends were trimmed by 0 bases and 8 bases, with 13 bases remaining between them. Here the CDR3 DNA reads TGTGCCTGGAGTGTTGGAAGGAATAGGGAAGCTTTCTTT. It yields the protein CAWSVGRNREAFF.

The chain's CDR3 is CASSSPDRPSEAFF. The CDR3 DNA is TGTGCCAGCAGTTCCCCTGACAGACCATCCGAAGCTTTCTTT. This chain joins TRBV27 and TRBJ1-1; D perhaps matches TRBD1 (5 bases). V dropped 4 bases and J dropped 8 bases, with 17 bases sitting between them. CDR1 is MNHEY and CDR2 is SMNVEV in the germline V gene (reference sequence). The CDR3 covers 14 residues.

The table lists this clonotype with a count of one. The rearrangement uses TRBV27 and TRBJ2-7; 7 bases line up with TRBD1. The CDR3 is made up of 15 amino acids. The J segment lost 0 bases and the V segment lost 2 bases, leaving 4 bases of the junction unmatched. Germline V gives CDR1 MNHEY, CDR2 SMNVEV (reference sequence). The DNA of the CDR3 is TGTGCCAGCAGTTTAATTACAGGGGTCTCCTACGAGCAGTACTTC. Protein product: CASSLITGVSYEQYF.

The chain uses TRBV5-5 and TRBJ1-6; TRBD1 is a possible D gene (5 bases). The CDR3 is 13 residues long. Germline loops: CDR1 SGHKS, CDR2 YYEKEE (reference sequence). V shed 7 bases and J shed 7 bases, with 12 bases lying between them. CDR3 nucleotides: TGTGCCAGCGGAACAGGCGGAAATTCACCCCTCCACTTT. Translating gives CASGTGGNSPLHF.

This clonotype was observed a handful of times. V is TRBV20-1 and J is TRBJ1-5; D ambiguous. Trimming pared 0 bases from V and 10 bases from J, leaving 13 bases between. From germline, CDR1 is DFQATT and CDR2 SNEGSKA (reference sequence). This CDR3 is built from 13 residues. CDR3 coding DNA: TGCAGTGCTAGAGAAAGACACACGGGTCCCCAGCATTTT. It encodes CSARERHTGPQHF.

This clonotype was found a few times. The rearrangement uses TRBV25-1 and TRBJ1-2; possibly TRBD1 for D (6 bases). The germline V and J ends were trimmed by 0 bases and 7 bases, with 24 bases remaining between them. This CDR3 comprises 18 residues. CDR1 and CDR2 from the germline V gene are MGHDK and SYGVNS. This CDR3 reads CASSEYGSGAGARVGYTF. The CDR3 nucleotides read TGTGCCAGCAGTGAATATGGAAGCGGGGCAGGGGCTAGGGTTGGCTACACCTTC.

The chain has TRBV3-1 and TRBJ2-3, with D perhaps being TRBD1 or TRBD2 (5 bases each). Trimming shortened V by 1 base and J by 6 bases, and 11 bases separated the two germline ends. CDR1 and CDR2 (germline): LGHDT, YNNKEL (reference sequence). The CDR3 length is 14 residues. The CDR3 DNA follows: TGTGCCAGCAGCCAAGCGAGGGGAGCGGATACGCAGTATTTT. It yields the protein CASSQARGADTQYF.

This clonotype was seen more than once but under ten times. In DNA form, the CDR3 reads TGTGCCAGCAGCCAGGCGTGGAACACCATATATTTT. It is translated as CASSQAWNTIYF. The rearrangement joins TRBV14 to TRBJ1-3; D unresolved. Trimming took off 3 bases at V and 7 bases at J, with 7 bases between the two ends. The CDR3 has 12 amino acids. Germline lookup yields CDR1 SGHDN and CDR2 FVKESK.

The V call is TRBV29-1, the J call TRBJ2-7; no clear D gene. Looked up from germline, CDR1 is SQVTM and CDR2 is ANQGSEA. V lost 7 bases and J 4 bases, leaving 14 bases between the germline ends. The CDR3 contains 12 residues. The DNA of the CDR3 is TGCAGCGCTGCTAGAGATAGTTACGAGCAGTACTTC. It encodes CSAARDSYEQYF.

Concerning this clonotype itself: The junction and the germline gene differ at one end; a read error may be behind it. This rearrangement joins TRBV4-3 to TRBJ2-7; 7 positions agree with TRBD1. Per germline, CDR1 LGHNA and CDR2 YSLEER. The CDR3 loop spans 15 amino acids. CDR3 DNA sequence: TGCGCCAGCAGCCATTTCCGGGACAGTTCCTTCGAGCAGTACTTC. Translation gives CASSHFRDSSFEQYF.